This entry lists 17 T cell receptor beta chains sequenced from one sample in a study of T cell changes during pregnancy in multiple sclerosis. TCRdb's table, derived via immunoSEQ multiplex PCR, lists solely in-frame clones and lacks some. Of 35,000 or so clones in the sample, more than 75% were seen once. The source material was peripheral blood, sampled in the second trimester of pregnancy. Receptor source: a female donor in good health, enrolled as a control in a pregnancy study.

The rearrangement uses TRBV15 and TRBJ2-5; a weak D match, TRBD2 (6 bases). Looked up from germline, CDR1 is LNHNV and CDR2 is YYDKDF (reference sequence). Trimming pared 5 bases from V and 4 bases from J, leaving 17 bases between. This CDR3 spans 15 amino acids. This CDR3 reads CATSVGGAGRETQYF. CDR3 bases: TGTGCCACCAGCGTGGGGGGTGCGGGCCGAGAGACCCAGTACTTC.

The chain joins TRBV19 to TRBJ2-7, with D tentatively TRBD1 (6 bases). The CDR3 has 13 amino acids. The V gene's germline CDR1 is LNHDA and CDR2 SQIVND (reference sequence). Trimming took 0 bases from V and 6 from J, leaving 9 bases between them. CDR3 region: CASSIDYRAEQYF. CDR3 DNA sequence: TGTGCCAGTAGTATAGATTACAGGGCCGAGCAGTACTTC.

The V and J genes are TRBV7-9 and TRBJ2-5; 9 bases fit TRBD2. CDR1 SEHNR and CDR2 FQNEAQ come from the germline V gene (reference sequence). The CDR3 runs to 18 residues. With 2 bases clipped from V and 3 bases from J, the junction kept 13 bases outside the gene matches. As DNA, the CDR3 is TGTGCCAGCAGCTTAAAGCCCAGCGGGAGGTTGGGAGAAGAGACCCAGTACTTC. Protein product: CASSLKPSGRLGEETQYF.

This chain links TRBV2 with TRBJ2-7; a weak D match, TRBD1 (5 bases). The germline V and J ends were trimmed by 11 bases and 3 bases, with 17 bases remaining between them. Germline values: CDR1 SNHLY, CDR2 FYNNEI. The CDR3 runs to 13 residues. The DNA of the CDR3 is TGTGCCTGCGGATTTCAGGGATACTACGAGCAGTACTTC. Translation gives CACGFQGYYEQYF.

The V gene is TRBV13, the J gene TRBJ2-3; no definite D call. V lost 0 bases and J 6 bases, leaving 7 bases between the germline ends. The CDR3 is made up of 13 amino acids. CDR1 is PRHDT, CDR2 FYEKMQ, per germline (reference sequence). The CDR3 is CASSLGEVDTQYF. CDR3 coding DNA: TGTGCCAGCAGCTTAGGCGAGGTTGATACGCAGTATTTT.

The chain recombines TRBV2 with TRBJ2-1, with 7 bases lining up with TRBD1. CDR1 is SNHLY and CDR2 is FYNNEI in the germline V gene. The CDR3 is made up of 13 amino acids. In nucleotides, the CDR3 is TGTATCACAGCACAGGGGTTCTTGAATGAGCAGTTCTTC. It translates to CITAQGFLNEQFF.

This clone came up once. This chain links TRBV10-3 with TRBJ1-3; tentative D call: TRBD1 (5 bases). The ends were cut back, 11 bases at V and 4 bases at J, with 21 bases in the middle. The CDR3 extends over 15 amino acids. The germline V gene has CDR1 ENHRY and CDR2 SYGVKD. The CDR3 loop is CAAQGGQGSGNTIYF. The DNA for the CDR3 is TGTGCCGCCCAAGGAGGGCAGGGATCGGGAAACACCATATATTTT.

The chain couples TRBV11-1 to TRBJ2-1, with 8 bases lining up with TRBD2. The V and J ends lost 2 bases and 10 bases, in that order; junction bases with no gene match: 10. There are 15 residues in the CDR3. Germline lookup yields CDR1 SGHAT and CDR2 FQDESV (reference sequence). In DNA, the CDR3 is TGTGCCAGCAGCTTAATAAGCGGGAGCGTAGGGGAGCAGTTCTTC. Its protein product is CASSLISGSVGEQFF.

The gene calls are TRBV27 and TRBJ2-3; 11 bases are a match to TRBD2. The CDR3 is made up of 16 amino acids. The trim removed 5 bases at V and 4 bases at J, leaving 8 bases unmatched. Looked up from germline, CDR1 is MNHEY and CDR2 is SMNVEV (reference sequence). Written as DNA, the CDR3 is TGTGCCAGCAGTCCCCAACTAGCGGGAGAGTCAGATACGCAGTATTTT. Translation gives CASSPQLAGESDTQYF.

The DNA of the CDR3 is TGTGCCAGCAGTTACACCTTCCGGACAGGGGACTATGGCTACACCTTC. Protein product: CASSYTFRTGDYGYTF. The V gene is TRBV6-5, the J gene TRBJ1-2, with 9 nucleotides matching TRBD1. After removal of 2 bases from V and 3 bases from J, the junction contained 7 bases not matched to a gene. CDR1 is MNHEY, CDR2 SVGAGI, per germline. This CDR3 is built from 16 residues.

The chain couples TRBV5-4 to TRBJ2-1, with a tentative D call TRBD2 (6 bases). The CDR3 is 13 residues long. The V end was cut by 6 bases, the J end by 4 bases, with 11 bases between. Germline-derived CDR1 and CDR2 are SGHNT and YYREEE (reference sequence). In DNA form, the CDR3 reads TGTGCCAGCACCTCGGGAGAATACAATGAGCAGTTCTTC. It encodes CASTSGEYNEQFF.

The genes are TRBV7-9 and TRBJ2-7, with 12 positions matching TRBD2. This CDR3 has 17 residues. V shed 5 bases, J shed 0 bases, and the junction held 8 bases outside the gene matches. Looked up from germline, CDR1 is SEHNR and CDR2 is FQNEAQ (reference sequence). This CDR3 is CASSPTLTSGSSYEQYF. CDR3 nucleotides: TGTGCCAGCAGCCCGACCTTGACTAGCGGGAGCTCCTACGAGCAGTACTTC.

The chain has TRBV7-9 and TRBJ2-1, with a weak D call TRBD1 (5 bases). V lost 0 bases and J lost 10, with 7 bases in between. The V gene's germline CDR1 is SEHNR and CDR2 FQNEAQ (reference sequence). This CDR3 has 12 amino acids. As DNA, the CDR3 is TGTGCCAGCAGCTTAGCGGACACGGAGCAGTTCTTC. Translating gives CASSLADTEQFF.

The rearrangement uses TRBV9 and TRBJ2-2; TRBD2 aligns across 13 bases. The CDR3 has 19 residues. Germline CDR1 is SGDLS and CDR2 is YYNGEE. V was clipped by 0 bases and J by 5 bases; unmatched bases: 10. The CDR3 sequence: CASSVVPTSGRAGTGELFF. In DNA form, the CDR3 reads TGTGCCAGCAGCGTAGTCCCTACTAGCGGGAGGGCCGGAACCGGGGAGCTGTTTTTT.

CDR3 nucleotides: TGTGCCAGCAGCGCTCCCGGGAATAGAGCCAAAAACATTCAGTACTTC. The encoded protein is CASSAPGNRAKNIQYF. The gene calls are TRBV5-6 and TRBJ2-4, with D tentatively TRBD2 (5 bases). V dropped 4 bases and J dropped 0 bases, with 14 bases sitting between them. The germline CDR1 and CDR2 sequences are SGHDT and YYEEEE. The CDR3 covers 16 residues.

CDR3 loop: CASSLSQGNTEAFF. CDR3 DNA sequence: TGCGCCAGCAGCTTAAGTCAGGGGAACACTGAAGCTTTCTTT. This chain connects TRBV5-1 to TRBJ1-1, with D possibly TRBD1 on 5 matching bases. Germline assignment: CDR1 SGHRS and CDR2 YFSETQ. The CDR3 contains 14 residues. Trimming cost V 2 bases and J 1 base, with 9 bases left between them.

The chain combines TRBV5-5 with TRBJ2-3; the D is unclear. The germline V gene has CDR1 SGHKS and CDR2 YYEKEE (reference sequence). The length of the CDR3 is 15 residues. Trimming removed 0 bases from V and 5 bases from J, with 13 bases in between. The CDR3 nucleotides read TGTGCCAGCAGCTTGGATGCGGTATCGGGAGATACGCAGTATTTT. Protein: CASSLDAVSGDTQYF.